Here is one TCR beta chain with its context. Its antigen is as yet unknown. PCR involved 60 Vbeta and 13 Jbeta primers. Libraries were prepared by immunoSEQ multiplex PCR; TCRdb keeps only in-frame clonotypes and omits some of them. Among over 150,000 clones listed, approximately 80% were seen once. The data are from a study of cytomegalovirus exposure and HLA in healthy donors. Study overall: The Caucasian-associated ancestry cluster contained 75% to 85% of the approximately 390 genotyped donors. Study-wide findings and caveats: Cytomegalovirus-associated status was assigned to 150 to 200 TCR beta chains. After further analysis at a later stage, 15,000 to 20,000 TCR beta sequences were associated with HLA alleles at 0.05 false discovery rate.

CDR1 is MNHEY and CDR2 is SVGAGI in the germline V gene. Trimming removed 0 bases from V and 5 bases from J, with 16 bases in between. The CDR3 sequence is 16 residues long. This sequence joins TRBV6-5 and TRBJ1-1, with D possibly TRBD1 on 6 matching bases. Sequencing used PBMCs. The TCR was taken from a man aged 45-60 years in good health and CMV-seropositive. CDR3 DNA: TGTGCCAGCAGTTACTCGAGGGGGGGGCGCTTGACTGAAGCTTTCTTT. Encoded protein: CASSYSRGGRLTEAFF.